The T cell receptor delta chain under discussion was sequenced for a study of gamma-delta chains in newborns, infants, children. About the study: Microbial exposure reportedly drives polyclonal innate γδ T cell expansion after birth.

The CDR3 is 21 residues long. Germline CDR1 reads TSWWSYY; CDR2 reads QGS. The trim removed 3 bases at V and 3 bases at J, leaving 22 bases unmatched. TCRdb fed the reads to CATT. The table lists 4,000 to 5,500 delta-chain clones, roughly 39% of them singletons. What was sequenced was blood. The clonotype comes from a child who received the measles vaccine. The chain combines TRDV1 with TRDJ1, with TRDD3 matching over 10 bases. The CDR3 DNA reads TGTGCTCTTGGGGATAAAGGCCTTCCTGCACCTTTACTGGGGGATTCCGATAAACTCATCTTT. It codes for CALGDKGLPAPLLGDSDKLIF.